Listed here are 7 T cell receptor beta chains from one sample, sequenced in a study of shared clonotypes between healthy human individuals. The data were produced by immunoSEQ multiplex PCR, yet TCRdb's version contains in-frame clones alone and is incomplete. The sample has about 2.4 million clones; around nine tenths are singletons. The source material was naive CD4+ T cells sorted from blood. This sample's subset: CD45RA+ positively selected. The receptors here all came from a man between 18 and 35 years old in good health.

This clone was detected once. The same CDR3 is also encoded by other DNA sequences in this sample. The chain recombines TRBV5-1 with TRBJ2-7, with D possibly matching TRBD2 (6 bases). CDR3 length: 16 amino acids. Germline loops: CDR1 SGHRS, CDR2 YFSETQ. V gave up 0 bases and J gave up 0 bases, with 13 bases separating them. The CDR3 DNA reads TGCGCCAGCAGCTTGGGTAGTAGCGGTAGCTCCTACGAGCAGTACTTC. It translates to CASSLGSSGSSYEQYF.

The chain employs TRBV6-1 and TRBJ2-7, with D possibly matching TRBD1 (5 bases). Trimming cost V 6 bases and J 3 bases, with 18 bases left between them. Looked up from germline, CDR1 is MNHNS and CDR2 is SASEGT. The CDR3 covers 15 residues. Here the CDR3 reads CASRGGQGRNYEQYF. The DNA of the CDR3 is TGTGCCAGCAGGGGTGGACAAGGTCGAAACTACGAGCAGTACTTC.

V is TRBV7-3 and J is TRBJ2-1, with TRBD1 matching 8 bases. Germline V gene data show CDR1 as SGHTA and CDR2 as FQGTGA. The J segment lost 4 bases and the V segment lost 4 bases, leaving 6 bases of the junction unmatched. There are 15 residues in the CDR3. DNA for the CDR3: TGTGCCAGCAGCTACGACAGGGGAGAATACAATGAGCAGTTCTTC. Amino acids: CASSYDRGEYNEQFF.

This chain links TRBV6-1 with TRBJ1-2; D possibly corresponds to TRBD1 (6 bases). Germline CDR1 MNHNS, CDR2 SASEGT. With 6 bases removed from V and 9 bases from J, the gap between germline ends came to 17 bases. The CDR3 runs 13 residues. The CDR3 nucleotides read TGTGCCAGCAGGGGAGGGCAGGGGTTGAGCTACACCTTC. Its protein product is CASRGGQGLSYTF.

The rearrangement joins TRBV5-1 to TRBJ1-1; tentative D call: TRBD1 (5 bases). There are 14 residues in the CDR3. Germline-derived CDR1 and CDR2 are SGHRS and YFSETQ. V was shortened by 1 base and J by 1 base, with 8 bases between the two germline ends. The CDR3: CASSLQGPNTEAFF. DNA of the CDR3: TGCGCCAGCAGCTTGCAGGGCCCGAACACTGAAGCTTTCTTT.

In its sample, this clone was seen once. This chain uses TRBV30 with TRBJ2-7; D might be TRBD1 (7 bases). Germline V CDR1 and CDR2: GTSNPN, SVGIG (reference sequence). The V and J ends lost 1 base and 2 bases respectively, with 15 bases between them. The length of the CDR3 is 15 residues. The CDR3 sequence: CAWSEAGQPPYEQYF. CDR3 in DNA: TGTGCCTGGAGTGAGGCGGGACAGCCCCCCTACGAGCAGTACTTC.

The rearrangement joins TRBV9 to TRBJ1-2, with TRBD1 matching over 11 bases. Trimming removed 0 bases from V and 4 bases from J; junction bases left unmatched: 2. Per germline, CDR1 SGDLS and CDR2 YYNGEE. This CDR3 has 15 residues. CDR3 nucleotide sequence: TGTGCCAGCAGCGTAGTCGGGACAGGGGGCTATGGCTACACCTTC. Its protein is CASSVVGTGGYGYTF.